Each of the 6 T cell receptor beta chains below was sequenced from the same sample in a study of cytomegalovirus exposure and HLA in healthy donors. Primers for the PCR totalled 60 Vbeta and 13 Jbeta. Produced via immunoSEQ multiplex PCR; TCRdb's table is partial and in-frame only. The sample carries around 100,000 clones, 79% recorded once. The sample consisted of PBMCs. The receptors were sampled from a woman aged 40-49 years in good health and CMV-seronegative.

The chain recombines TRBV19 with TRBJ2-2; possible D gene TRBD2, 5 bases. V dropped 3 bases and J dropped 1 base, with 6 bases sitting between them. Germline V gives CDR1 LNHDA, CDR2 SQIVND (reference sequence). The CDR3 spans 14 residues. CDR3 DNA sequence: TGTGCCAGTAGTATCCGGGGGAACACCGGGGAGCTGTTTTTT. The encoded protein is CASSIRGNTGELFF. Using reference TRBV19 and TRBJ2-2 for the parts outside the CDR3, the full variable domain is DGGITQSPKYLFRKEGQNVTLSCEQNLNHDAMYWYRQDPGQGLRLIYYSQIVNDFQKGDIAEGYSVSREKKESFPLTVTSAQKNPTAFYLCASSIRGNTGELFFGEGSRLTVL.

The CDR3 nucleotides are TGCGCCAGCAAGCAGAGAGCGGGGAGTAATTCACCCCTCCACTTT. This sequence encodes CASKQRAGSNSPLHF. The V and J genes are TRBV10-1 and TRBJ1-6, with D unclear. Trimming took off 7 bases at V and 6 bases at J, with 16 bases between the two ends. The germline gives CDR1 WNHNN, CDR2 SYGVQD (reference sequence). This CDR3 has 15 residues.

The chain couples TRBV28 to TRBJ2-5; perhaps TRBD1 as D (5 bases). V was trimmed by 2 bases and J by 3 bases, leaving 13 bases between them. There are 15 residues in the CDR3. CDR1 is MDHEN, CDR2 SYDVKM, per germline. CDR3 in DNA: TGTGCCAGCAGTTTAGGGCAGGGATTGGAAGAGACCCAGTACTTC. This codes for CASSLGQGLEETQYF.

This chain connects TRBV9 to TRBJ2-7; 12 bases align to TRBD2. This CDR3 contains 18 residues. The germline V gene has CDR1 SGDLS and CDR2 YYNGEE. J lost 2 bases, V lost 4 bases, and 13 bases had no gene match. The CDR3 DNA reads as TGTGCCAGCAGCCCTATAGGCCCTAGACTAGCGGGAGCCTACGAGCAGTACTTC. Residues: CASSPIGPRLAGAYEQYF.

This chain connects TRBV5-4 to TRBJ2-7, with 9 bases identical to TRBD1. The V gene's germline CDR1 is SGHNT and CDR2 YYREEE (reference sequence). Losses at the gene ends were 4 bases for V and 5 bases for J; bases not matched to a gene: 10. There are 15 residues in the CDR3. CDR3 nucleotides: TGTGCCAGCAGCCCTCAGGTGGGACAGGGCGACGAGCAGTACTTC. Translating it yields CASSPQVGQGDEQYF.

This clone was counted between two and nine times. The CDR3 bases are TGTGCCAGCAGTGAAGGGGACAGGGGGCTAGCCAAAAACATTCAGTACTTC. Translated: CASSEGDRGLAKNIQYF. The rearrangement joins TRBV2 to TRBJ2-4, with 12 nucleotides matching TRBD1. The trim removed 1 base at V and 0 bases at J, leaving 1 base unmatched. The length of the CDR3 is 17 residues. The germline CDR1 and CDR2 sequences are SNHLY and FYNNEI. The full variable domain, in which reference TRBV2 and TRBJ2-4 provide the parts outside the CDR3, is EPEVTQTPSHQVTQMGQEVILRCVPISNHLYFYWYRQILGQKVEFLVSFYNNEISEKSEIFDDQFSVERPDGSNFTLKIRSTKLEDSAMYFCASSEGDRGLAKNIQYFGAGTRLSVL.